What follows are 14 T cell receptor beta chains derived from one specimen sequenced in a study of patients and donors after allogeneic stem cell transplantation. TCRdb re-derived calls from the RT-PCR reads in MiXCR, one entry per CDR3 protein. The sample carries 800,000 to 1,000,000 distinct CDR3 sequences, more than 15% recorded once. The specimen sequenced was blood, either unsorted or a sorted T cell fraction (not recorded which). These receptors all stem from a human donor who was either an allogeneic HSCT recipient or a stem cell or donor lymphocyte infusion donor (not recorded which). It is not recorded whose cells these are; they may come from a transplant donor.

The chain employs TRBV7-2 and TRBJ2-5; 16 bases fit TRBD2. Trimming removed 5 bases from V and 11 bases from J; junction bases left unmatched: 5. Germline-derived CDR1 and CDR2 are SGHTA and FQGNSA. The CDR3 contains 14 residues. CDR3 nucleotides: TGTGCCAGCAGCCAGGGGACTAGCGGGGGGGGACAGTACTTC. This sequence encodes CASSQGTSGGGQYF. The complete variable domain, with remaining parts taken from reference TRBV7-2 and TRBJ2-5, reads GAGVSQSPSNKVTEKGKDVELRCDPISGHTALYWYRQSLGQGLEFLIYFQGNSAPDKSGLPSDRFSAERTGGSVSTLTIQRTQQEDSAVYLCASSQGTSGGGQYFGPGTRLLVL.

This clonotype was detected only a few times. The J gene is TRBJ2-1, the V gene TRBV18, with 10 bases aligning to TRBD1. Germline values: CDR1 KGHSH, CDR2 LQKENI. Trimming removed 3 bases from V and 3 bases from J; junction bases left unmatched: 8. This CDR3 is built from 17 residues. CDR3 DNA sequence: TGTGCCAGCTCACCCGTTCTCGGGACAGGGGTCTACAATGAGCAGTTCTTC. This codes for CASSPVLGTGVYNEQFF.

This clonotype occurred a few times. The chain carries TRBV7-2 and TRBJ1-3; tentatively, D is TRBD1 (5 bases). The CDR3 spans 13 residues. Germline V gene data show CDR1 as SGHTA and CDR2 as FQGNSA. Between the trimmed V and J ends, which lost 5 bases and 4 bases, there was a span of 9 bases. The CDR3 is CASSVRTGNTIYF. The CDR3 DNA is TGTGCCAGCAGCGTACGGACAGGAAACACCATATATTTT.

This clonotype was seen a handful of times. The V call is TRBV9, the J call TRBJ2-7; 11 nucleotides agree with TRBD1. The CDR3 extends over 14 amino acids. Losses at the gene ends were 4 bases for V and 6 bases for J; bases not matched to a gene: 6. Germline CDR1 and CDR2: SGDLS and YYNGEE. CDR3 nucleotide sequence: TGTGCCAGCAGCCCCCGGACAGGGGGCTCCGAGCAGTACTTC. This encodes CASSPRTGGSEQYF.

This clonotype showed up just a few times. This chain uses TRBV12-3 or TRBV12-4 with TRBJ1-5, with D tentatively TRBD1 (5 bases). This CDR3 has 15 amino acids. V was pared by 3 bases and J by 2 bases, with 11 bases between. Here the CDR3 reads CASSFYRFGNQPQHF. The CDR3 DNA reads as TGTGCCAGCAGTTTCTACAGGTTTGGCAATCAGCCCCAGCATTTT.

This chain uses TRBV12-5 with TRBJ1-4; D uncertain. Between the trimmed V and J ends, which lost 0 bases and 7 bases, there was a span of 6 bases. This CDR3 spans 13 amino acids. Germline CDR1 LGHNT, CDR2 FRNRAP. CDR3 sequence (DNA): TGTGCTAGTGGTTTGGTACTGAGTGAAAAACTGTTTTTT. Protein sequence: CASGLVLSEKLFF.

This clonotype occurred a few times. The V and J genes are TRBV2 and TRBJ2-1, with 11 bases fitting TRBD2. The trim removed 11 bases at V and 9 bases at J, leaving 6 bases unmatched. Germline V gene data show CDR1 as SNHLY and CDR2 as FYNNEI. The CDR3 totals 12 residues. In DNA form, the CDR3 reads TGTGCCTTCACTAGCGGGGGCCGTGAGCAGTTCTTC. Its protein product is CAFTSGGREQFF.

This clonotype was counted only a few times. The CDR3 nucleotides read TGCAGTGCTAAAAGCGGGGGGGCATACAATGAGCAGTTCTTC. Protein sequence: CSAKSGGAYNEQFF. The genes are TRBV20-1 and TRBJ2-1, with 10 bases lining up with TRBD2. The CDR3 covers 14 residues. In germline, CDR1 is DFQATT, CDR2 SNEGSKA (reference sequence). Unmatched junction bases numbered 4, after V lost 4 bases and J lost 4 bases.

This sequence joins TRBV18 and TRBJ2-7, with 10 bases aligning to TRBD2. V shed 2 bases, J shed 2 bases, and the junction held 15 bases outside the gene matches. Germline V lookup: CDR1 KGHSH, CDR2 LQKENI. There are 19 residues in the CDR3. As DNA, the CDR3 is TGTGCCAGCTCACCAGGAAGACTAGCGGGCGTCTATGGCCCCTACGAGCAGTACTTC. Translated, it gives CASSPGRLAGVYGPYEQYF.

In regard to this clonotype: A much more abundant neighbour one base away suggests this may be a read error. This chain uses TRBV28 with TRBJ2-7; D is unclear. Trimming took off 7 bases at V and 3 bases at J, with 7 bases between the two ends. From germline, CDR1 is MDHEN and CDR2 SYDVKM. The CDR3 is 11 amino acids. This chain's CDR3 is CASTFDYEQYF. The CDR3 region has the DNA TGTGCCAGCACTTTCGACTACGAGCAGTACTTC. Variable domain in full (rest from reference TRBV28 and TRBJ2-7): DVKVTQSSRYLVKRTGEKVFLECVQDMDHENMFWYRQDPGLGLRLIYFSYDVKMKEKGDIPEGYSVSREKKERFSLILESASTNQTSMYLCASTFDYEQYFGPGTRLTVT.

In its sample, this clonotype was seen a few times. The rearrangement links TRBV6-5 to TRBJ1-1; 7 nucleotides match TRBD1. The CDR3 length is 15 residues. The germline V gene encodes CDR1 MNHEY and CDR2 SVGAGI. V trimming: 1 base; J trimming: 8 bases; junction bases outside the gene matches: 10. The CDR3 nucleotides read TGTGCCAGCAGTTACTTATCCCGGGACAGCTTAGAAGCTTTCTTT. It specifies CASSYLSRDSLEAFF.

The chain recombines TRBV20-1 with TRBJ2-6; D not resolved. The CDR3 length is 18 residues. The V end lost 1 base, the J end lost 0 bases, and 16 bases lay between the germline ends. CDR1 and CDR2 (germline): DFQATT, SNEGSKA (reference sequence). CDR3 DNA: TGCAGTGCTAGAGGCTTGACGGTCGGAATCTCTGGGGCCAACGTCCTGACTTTC. It yields the protein CSARGLTVGISGANVLTF.

This sequence joins TRBV9 and TRBJ2-3; tentatively, D is TRBD1 or TRBD2 (7 bases each). The germline V gene encodes CDR1 SGDLS and CDR2 YYNGEE. Trimming took off 4 bases at V and 1 base at J, with 13 bases between the two ends. This CDR3 is built from 15 residues. DNA for the CDR3: TGTGCCAGCAGCTCAGGGGGGGGGGGCACAGATACGCAGTATTTT. Amino acids: CASSSGGGGTDTQYF.

This clonotype was detected ten times or more. The V call is TRBV12-3 or TRBV12-4, the J call TRBJ1-6; 7 nucleotides match TRBD1. CDR3 length: 15 residues. V was pared by 4 bases and J by 8 bases, with 8 bases of the junction left unmatched. CDR3 bases: TGTGCCAGCAGTTCCGGGGACAGAGTCTATTCACCCCTCCACTTT. It encodes CASSSGDRVYSPLHF.